Following are 13 T cell receptor beta chains from one sample sequenced in a study of neurological immune-mediated disorders. TCRdb recomputed calls from the 5' RACE reads with MiXCR, one row per CDR3 protein. The sample yields about 58,000 distinct CDR3 sequences, 3% to 4% seen once. Sequencing was done on a sample of PBMCs. Source of these receptors: a woman aged 60-70 years with multiple sclerosis.

There are many counts of this clonotype. V and J are TRBV11-3 and TRBJ2-5; D is ambiguous. The germline CDR1 and CDR2 sequences are SGHNT and YENEEA. This CDR3 has 15 residues. Trimming took 2 bases from V and 2 from J, leaving 12 bases between them. This chain's CDR3 is CASSLSRTSQETQYF. CDR3 nucleotides: TGTGCCAGCAGCTTAAGCAGGACGTCTCAAGAGACCCAGTACTTC.

In its sample, this clonotype was seen many times. Germline is not matched at one junction end, which may reflect a read error. V usage is TRBV7-9 and J usage is TRBJ2-3, with 10 bases that match TRBD2. The CDR3 totals 14 residues. Germline values: CDR1 SEHNR, CDR2 FQNEAQ (reference sequence). CDR3 bases: TGTGCCAGCAGCCTAGCGGGAGTGGGAGATACGCAGTATTTT. This translates into CASSLAGVGDTQYF.

This clonotype was seen more than once but under ten times. The V gene is TRBV5-5, the J gene TRBJ1-4, with D hard to call. Germline lookup yields CDR1 SGHKS and CDR2 YYEKEE (reference sequence). With 3 bases removed from V and 10 bases from J, the gap between germline ends came to 10 bases. This CDR3 spans 12 amino acids. CDR3 coding DNA: TGTGCCAGCAGCTCGGACTGGACAAAACTGTTTTTT. This codes for CASSSDWTKLFF.

This clonotype was counted ten times or more. V gene TRBV7-3 combines with J gene TRBJ2-2; D is uncertain. Germline assignment: CDR1 SGHTA and CDR2 FQGTGA. This CDR3 has 16 amino acids. V lost 1 base and J 0 bases, leaving 9 bases between the germline ends. The CDR3 loop reads CASSLIPASNTGELFF. CDR3 sequence (DNA): TGTGCCAGCAGCTTAATTCCGGCTTCGAACACCGGGGAGCTGTTTTTT.

This clonotype occurred many times. The chain carries TRBV7-9 and TRBJ2-1; 8 bases are shared with TRBD2. This CDR3 has 15 residues. Germline loops: CDR1 SEHNR, CDR2 FQNEAQ (reference sequence). V lost 6 bases, J lost 8 bases, and 12 bases stayed unmatched. CDR3: CASRSGTRPGHEQFF. CDR3 sequence (DNA): TGTGCCAGCAGGTCCGGGACTAGGCCGGGGCATGAGCAGTTCTTC.

Worth noting for this clonotype: This clone may be a read error of a much larger clone one base away. Given the absence of the conserved phenylalanine or tryptophan at the CDR3 end, a read error is likely. This chain links TRBV5-5 with TRBJ1-6; 8 positions match TRBD1. The CDR3 length is 16 residues. CDR1 SGHKS and CDR2 YYEKEE come from the germline V gene (reference sequence). Trimming cost V 3 bases and J 0 bases; bases outside gene matches: 2. CDR3 sequence: CASSYGTGSYNSPLHC. The CDR3 DNA is TGTGCCAGCAGCTACGGGACAGGCTCCTATAATTCACCCCTCCACTGT.

In this sample, this clonotype turned up many times. The V and J genes are TRBV20-1 and TRBJ2-3, with 11 bases matching TRBD2. Germline trimming cut 4 bases from V and 6 bases from J; bases unmatched to any gene: 12. CDR1 DFQATT and CDR2 SNEGSKA come from the germline V gene (reference sequence). The CDR3 is 16 amino acids. CDR3 in amino acids: CSATRSSGRLRDTQYF. CDR3 DNA: TGCAGTGCTACCCGGTCTAGCGGGAGGTTGAGGGATACGCAGTATTTT.

The table lists this clonotype with many counts. The chain joins TRBV10-3 to TRBJ2-7; 7 bases fit TRBD2. V was pared by 6 bases and J by 2 bases, with 7 bases of the junction left unmatched. The CDR3 has 14 amino acids. Germline-derived CDR1 and CDR2 are ENHRY and SYGVKD. As DNA, the CDR3 is TGTGCCATCAGGGCTCCGGGGGGAACCTACGAGCAGTACTTC. It yields the protein CAIRAPGGTYEQYF.

In its sample, this clonotype was seen many times. V and J are TRBV5-1 and TRBJ1-1; the match to TRBD1 covers 8 bases. This CDR3 is built from 15 residues. Germline V CDR1 and CDR2: SGHRS, YFSETQ. Losses at the gene ends were 4 bases for V and 5 bases for J; bases not matched to a gene: 10. CDR3 nucleotide sequence: TGCGCCAGCAGCGCTGATACAGGGGGTCGGACTGAAGCTTTCTTT. Encoded protein: CASSADTGGRTEAFF.

This clonotype was seen repeatedly, ten times or more. This chain uses TRBV5-1 with TRBJ2-1; D may correspond to TRBD1 or TRBD2 (5 bases each). With 2 bases removed from V and 10 bases from J, the gap between germline ends came to 22 bases. CDR1 and CDR2 from the germline V gene are SGHRS and YFSETQ. The CDR3 spans 16 residues. The CDR3 spells CASSLFRDLRGDEQFF. The CDR3 DNA reads TGCGCCAGCAGCTTATTCCGGGATCTAAGAGGGGACGAGCAGTTCTTC.

There are many counts of this clonotype. The chain has TRBV12-3 or TRBV12-4 and TRBJ2-3; D perhaps matches TRBD2 (6 bases). The length of the CDR3 is 15 residues. With 3 bases removed from V and 1 base from J, the gap between germline ends came to 11 bases. In DNA form, the CDR3 reads TGTGCCAGCAGTTTGGCGGGGTGGGGCACAGATACGCAGTATTTT. This gives the protein CASSLAGWGTDTQYF.

This clonotype has ten or more counts. V is TRBV5-1 and J is TRBJ2-7, with a possible D match to TRBD2 (7 bases). This CDR3 region has 15 residues. Germline CDR1 is SGHRS and CDR2 is YFSETQ. Trimming shortened V by 4 bases and J by 5 bases, and 19 bases separated the two germline ends. The CDR3 nucleotides read TGCGCCAGCAGCCAAGGGGGGGTGCGGGCCGACGAGCAGTACTTC. It yields the protein CASSQGGVRADEQYF.

This clonotype has at least ten counts. This sequence joins TRBV7-8 and TRBJ2-1, with D uncertain. The CDR3 runs 15 residues. The V end was cut by 1 base, the J end by 4 bases, with 11 bases between. Germline V gene sequence: CDR1 SGHVS, CDR2 FQNEAQ. CDR3 DNA sequence: TGTGCCAGCAGCTTAGGCCCAGATTATTACAATGAGCAGTTCTTC. Protein sequence: CASSLGPDYYNEQFF.